This T cell receptor beta chain was sequenced in a study of CD4 T cells in relation to SARS-CoV-2 and coronaviruses. Study-level background: ViraFEST: approximately 10-day antigen culture of PBMCs, then TCR beta CDR3 sequencing. The HLA restriction of the shared crossreactive spike epitopes was mapped.

This clone showed up just a few times. Its target is unknown. Produced via immunoSEQ multiplex PCR; TCRdb's table is partial and in-frame only. The table lists about 31,000 clones, roughly four fifths of them singletons. Naive or memory CD4+ cells were cultured 1:1 with T cell-depleted PBMCs plus CEF. The material sequenced was memory CD4+ T cells from PBMCs, cultured in vitro. The receptor comes from an adult with COVID-19.

This CDR3 reads CASSQPLAGGVGEQFF. The DNA of the CDR3 is TGCGCCAGCAGCCAACCTCTAGCGGGAGGGGTTGGTGAGCAGTTCTTC. The chain carries TRBV4-1 and TRBJ2-1; 12 bases align to TRBD2. CDR1 is MGHRA and CDR2 is YSYEKL in the germline V gene. The V and J ends lost 2 bases and 9 bases, in that order; junction bases with no gene match: 8. The CDR3 sequence is 16 residues long.